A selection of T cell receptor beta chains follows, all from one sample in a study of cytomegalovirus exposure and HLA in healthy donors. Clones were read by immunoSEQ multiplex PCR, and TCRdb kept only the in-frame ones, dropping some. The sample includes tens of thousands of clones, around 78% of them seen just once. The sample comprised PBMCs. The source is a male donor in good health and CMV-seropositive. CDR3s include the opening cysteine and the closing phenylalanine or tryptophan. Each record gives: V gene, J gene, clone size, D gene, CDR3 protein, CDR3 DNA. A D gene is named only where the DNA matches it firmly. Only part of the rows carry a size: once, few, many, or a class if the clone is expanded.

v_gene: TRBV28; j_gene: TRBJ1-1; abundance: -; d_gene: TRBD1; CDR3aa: CATFTRDREFSDTEAFF; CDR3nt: TGTGCCACCTTTACCCGGGACAGGGAATTTTCGGACACTGAAGCTTTCTTT
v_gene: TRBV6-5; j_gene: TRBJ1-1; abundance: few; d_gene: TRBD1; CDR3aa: CASSYLTGGKTEAFF; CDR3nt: TGTGCCAGCAGTTACCTGACAGGGGGCAAAACTGAAGCTTTCTTT
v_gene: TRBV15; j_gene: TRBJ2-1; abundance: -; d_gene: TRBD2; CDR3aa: CATWSGTPAHEQFF; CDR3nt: TGTGCCACCTGGAGCGGGACTCCGGCCCATGAGCAGTTCTTC
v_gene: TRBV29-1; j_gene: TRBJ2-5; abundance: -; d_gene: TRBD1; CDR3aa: CSVGGGTGWQETQYF; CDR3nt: TGCAGCGTTGGGGGCGGGACAGGGTGGCAAGAGACCCAGTACTTC
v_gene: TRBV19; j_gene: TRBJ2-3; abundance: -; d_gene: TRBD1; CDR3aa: CASSIRGDRAQYF; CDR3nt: TGTGCCAGTAGTATACGAGGGGACAGGGCGCAGTATTTT
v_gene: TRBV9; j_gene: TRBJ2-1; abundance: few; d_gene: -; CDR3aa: CASSEQGRNNEQFF; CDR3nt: TGTGCCAGCAGCGAACAGGGGAGGAACAATGAGCAGTTCTTC
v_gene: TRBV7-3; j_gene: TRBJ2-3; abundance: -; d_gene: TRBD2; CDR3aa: CASTLSGRVGDTQYF; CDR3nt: TGTGCCAGCACCCTTAGCGGGAGGGTCGGAGATACGCAGTATTTT
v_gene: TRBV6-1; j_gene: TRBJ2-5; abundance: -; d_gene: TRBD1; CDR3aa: CASTPGQGAAETQYF; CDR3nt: TGTGCCAGCACTCCGGGACAGGGGGCAGCGGAGACCCAGTACTTC
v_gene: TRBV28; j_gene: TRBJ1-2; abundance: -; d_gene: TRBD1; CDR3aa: CASSSGQGHRYGYTF; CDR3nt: TGTGCCAGCAGTTCCGGACAGGGGCATCGCTATGGCTACACCTTC
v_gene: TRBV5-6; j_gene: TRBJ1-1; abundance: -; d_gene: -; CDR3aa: CASRSRVMNTEAFF; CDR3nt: TGTGCCAGCAGGTCGAGGGTCATGAACACTGAAGCTTTCTTT
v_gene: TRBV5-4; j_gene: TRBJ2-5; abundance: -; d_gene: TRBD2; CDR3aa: CASSLDGSGIKETQYF; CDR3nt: TGTGCCAGCAGCTTGGATGGTAGCGGGATAAAAGAGACCCAGTACTTC
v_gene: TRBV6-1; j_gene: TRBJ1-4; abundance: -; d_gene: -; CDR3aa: CASSEARGQTNEKLFF; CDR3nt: TGTGCCAGCAGTGAAGCGCGCGGTCAGACTAATGAAAAACTGTTTTTT
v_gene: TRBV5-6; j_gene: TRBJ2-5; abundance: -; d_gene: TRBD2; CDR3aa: CASSRPGLQETQYF; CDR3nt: TGTGCCAGCAGCCGACCGGGACTACAAGAGACCCAGTACTTC
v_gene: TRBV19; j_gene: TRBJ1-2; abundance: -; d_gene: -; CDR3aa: CASSIIGVGYTF; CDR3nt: TGTGCCAGTAGTATAATAGGGGTTGGCTACACCTTC
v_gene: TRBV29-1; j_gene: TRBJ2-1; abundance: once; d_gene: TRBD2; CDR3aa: CSVVAGQGGNEQFF; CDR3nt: TGCAGCGTCGTAGCGGGACAAGGAGGGAATGAGCAGTTCTTC